Below are 3 T cell receptor beta chains sequenced from a single sample in a study of early T cells in non-severe SARS-CoV-2 infection. A single record per CDR3 protein comes from TCRdb applying MiXCR to the 5' RACE reads. The table records about 110,000 distinct CDR3 sequences, 9.5% to 13% of them present only once. What was sequenced was whole blood. These TCRs come from an adult who was a healthcare worker with PCR-confirmed SARS-CoV-2 infection or an uninfected control (not recorded which).

The chain carries TRBV6-5 and TRBJ2-7; TRBD2 agrees at 8 bases. CDR1 is MNHEY and CDR2 is SVGAGI in the germline V gene. The CDR3 contains 14 residues. V lost 2 bases and J lost 5; bases outside the gene matches: 5. In DNA form, the CDR3 reads TGTGCCAGCAGTTACCAGCGGACTAGCAACGAGCAGTACTTC. It codes for CASSYQRTSNEQYF.

This chain uses TRBV20-1 with TRBJ2-7; no firm D call. The CDR3 is 14 amino acids. CDR1 DFQATT and CDR2 SNEGSKA come from the germline V gene (reference sequence). Trimming cost V 0 bases and J 7 bases, with 16 bases left between them. This chain's CDR3 is CSARDRSLPGEQYF. Written as DNA, the CDR3 is TGCAGTGCTAGAGATAGGAGCCTGCCCGGGGAGCAGTACTTC.

This clonotype was observed a few times. Written as DNA, the CDR3 is TGCAGTGCACGGACAGGGCGCCGCACAGATACGCAGTATTTT. Protein sequence: CSARTGRRTDTQYF. The chain recombines TRBV20-1 with TRBJ2-3, with 8 bases aligning to TRBD1. The V gene end was trimmed by 6 bases and the J gene end by 1 base; junction bases not matched to a gene: 6. This CDR3 contains 14 residues. The germline gives CDR1 DFQATT, CDR2 SNEGSKA (reference sequence).